A selection of T cell receptor beta chains follows, all from one sample in a study of blood T cell repertoires in COVID-19. Data came from immunoSEQ multiplex PCR; TCRdb stores just in-frame clones and leaves some out. The sample consists of nearly 200,000 clones, roughly 90% of them appearing once. The specimen was PBMCs or T cells enriched from blood (not recorded which). Receptor source: a woman aged 18 to 35 who had recovered from COVID-19. Both conserved end residues are part of each CDR3. A D gene is named only where the DNA matches it firmly. Clone size is not always given. Where it is, it says once, few, many or a class for expanded clones.

>TRBJ1-5|few|TRBD1|TRBV2
TGTGCCAGCAGTGAACTCGCTAGGGGACAGGGGAGTCAGCCCCAGCATTTT
CASSELARGQGSQPQHF
>TRBJ1-1|few|.|TRBV4-1
TGCGCCAGCAGCCAAGCTTTTCCAGGGCGGGAGGGCACTGAAGCTTTCTTT
CASSQAFPGREGTEAFF
>TRBJ2-5|.|TRBD2|TRBV7-7
TGTGCCAGCAGCCCTCATAATAGCGGGGGACAAGAGACCCAGTACTTC
CASSPHNSGGQETQYF
>TRBJ1-1|.|.|TRBV5-6
TGTGCCAGCAGCTTGGTAGCAGCGAACACTGAAGCTTTCTTT
CASSLVAANTEAFF
>TRBJ2-1|.|TRBD1|TRBV5-1
TGCGCCAGCAGCTCGGGACAGGGTGTCGCCAATGAGCAGTTCTTC
CASSSGQGVANEQFF
>TRBJ1-3|.|.|TRBV10-3
TGTGCCATCAGTGAGTTGACAGAAACGGGAAACACCATATATTTT
CAISELTETGNTIYF
>TRBJ1-6|.|.|TRBV28
TGTGCCAGCAGTCCCGGGGAATACTCACCCCTCCACTTT
CASSPGEYSPLHF
>TRBJ1-5|.|TRBD1|TRBV19
TGTGCCAGTAGACCAAACAGGGGGCCTCGAAGTCAGCCCCAGCATTTT
CASRPNRGPRSQPQHF
>TRBJ1-2|.|.|TRBV5-1
TGCGCCAGCAGCTTCTTAGGGAGTGGGTATGGCTACACCTTC
CASSFLGSGYGYTF
>TRBJ2-7|.|TRBD2|TRBV7-9
TGTGCCAGCAGCTTACCACCGGGGGGGACCTACGAGCAGTACTTC
CASSLPPGGTYEQYF
>TRBJ2-3|.|.|TRBV7-7
TGTGCCAGCAGTGATCAAGGGACAATAGCCACAGATACGCAGTATTTT
CASSDQGTIATDTQYF
>TRBJ1-4|.|.|TRBV19
TGTGCCAGTAGGACGACAGGTTTCGGTGATGCAAAACTGTTTTTT
CASRTTGFGDAKLFF
>TRBJ2-3|.|TRBD2|TRBV19
TGTGCCAGTGGCGGGGGGGGGTTCGTAGATACGCAGTATTTT
CASGGGGFVDTQYF
>TRBJ2-7|.|TRBD1|TRBV19
TGTGCCAGTAGCGGGGACAGGGGCTACGAGCAGTACTTC
CASSGDRGYEQYF
>TRBJ1-1|.|.|TRBV28
TGTGCCAGCAGTTTTCGGGGGGCTGGGACTGAAGCTTTCTTT
CASSFRGAGTEAFF
>TRBJ1-2|.|.|TRBV9
TGTGCCAGCAGCTCGTATAACTATGGCTACACCTTC
CASSSYNYGYTF
>TRBJ1-1|.|.|TRBV3-1/TRBV3-2
TGTGCCAGCAGCCGAAGAGTCCAGGGGAGTGGCACTGAAGCTTTCTTT
CASSRRVQGSGTEAFF
>TRBJ2-7|.|TRBD2|TRBV6-5
TGTGCCGGGAGATCGGGGGGATCCTACGAGCAGTACTTC
CAGRSGGSYEQYF
>TRBJ1-5|.|.|TRBV19
TGTGCCAGTAGTATAAATCCCATAGCCCGGGGTAATCAGCCCCAGCATTTT
CASSINPIARGNQPQHF
>TRBJ1-6|few|.|TRBV6-5
TGTGCCAGCCGACTCAGGGAATGGGATTCACCCCTCCACTTT
CASRLREWDSPLHF
>TRBJ1-3|.|.|TRBV5-1
TGCGCCAGCAGCCCTGAGCGACCTGGAAACACCATATATTTT
CASSPERPGNTIYF
>TRBJ1-2|.|.|TRBV9
TGTGCCAGCAGCGTAGATGTAGATAACTATGGCTACACCTTC
CASSVDVDNYGYTF
>TRBJ2-7|few|.|TRBV7-2
TGTGCCAGCAGCCCCCAGGGCCACGAGCAGTACTTC
CASSPQGHEQYF
>TRBJ1-1|.|.|TRBV3-1/TRBV3-2
TGTGCCAGCAGCCAAGATGGAAGACAGGTCCGGTCGGACACTGAAGCTTTCTTT
CASSQDGRQVRSDTEAFF
>TRBJ2-3|.|TRBD1|TRBV3-1/TRBV3-2
TGTGCCAGCAGCTTACAGGGGAATAGGGCAGATACGCAGTATTTT
CASSLQGNRADTQYF
>TRBJ2-7|.|TRBD1|TRBV6-5
TGTGCCAGCAGCCCAGGGGGCCACCACGAGCAGTACTTC
CASSPGGHHEQYF
>TRBJ1-2|.|TRBD1|TRBV2
TGTGCCAGGGACTTACAGGGGGCGATCTATGGCTACACCTTC
CARDLQGAIYGYTF
>TRBJ2-3|.|TRBD2|TRBV20-1
TGCAGTGCTAGTCCGACTAGCGGGCCTCAAGATACGCAGTATTTT
CSASPTSGPQDTQYF
>TRBJ1-1|.|.|TRBV19
TGTGCCAGTACTCCGGTGGAGGTTTTCACTGAAGCTTTCTTT
CASTPVEVFTEAFF